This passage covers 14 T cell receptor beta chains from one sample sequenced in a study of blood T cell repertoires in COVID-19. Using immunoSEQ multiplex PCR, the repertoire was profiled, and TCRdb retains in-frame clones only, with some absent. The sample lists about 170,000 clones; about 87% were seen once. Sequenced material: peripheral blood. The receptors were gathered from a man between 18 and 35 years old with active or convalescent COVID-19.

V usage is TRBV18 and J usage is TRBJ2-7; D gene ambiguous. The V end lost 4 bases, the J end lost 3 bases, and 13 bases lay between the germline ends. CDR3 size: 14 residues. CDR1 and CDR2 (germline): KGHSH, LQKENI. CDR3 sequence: CASSHPPQDYEQYV. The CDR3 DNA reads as TGTGCCAGCTCACATCCCCCCCAGGACTACGAGCAGTACGTC.

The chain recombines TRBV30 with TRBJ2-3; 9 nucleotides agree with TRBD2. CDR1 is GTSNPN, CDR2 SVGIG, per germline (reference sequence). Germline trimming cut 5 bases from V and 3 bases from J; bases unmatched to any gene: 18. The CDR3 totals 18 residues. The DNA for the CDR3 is TGTGCCTGGTACGTGGGGGAGGCGGGAGGGATAACGACAGATACGCAGTATTTT. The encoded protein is CAWYVGEAGGITTDTQYF.

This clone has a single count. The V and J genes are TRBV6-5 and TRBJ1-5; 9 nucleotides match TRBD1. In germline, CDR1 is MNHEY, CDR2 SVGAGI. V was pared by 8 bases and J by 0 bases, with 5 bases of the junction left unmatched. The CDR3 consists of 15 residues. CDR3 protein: CASGVGQGSNQPQHF. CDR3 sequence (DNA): TGTGCCAGCGGAGTGGGACAGGGTAGCAATCAGCCCCAGCATTTT.

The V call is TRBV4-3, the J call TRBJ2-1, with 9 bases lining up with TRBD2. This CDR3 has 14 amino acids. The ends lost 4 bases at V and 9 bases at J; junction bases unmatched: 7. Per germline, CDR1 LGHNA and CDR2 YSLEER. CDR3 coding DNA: TGCGCCAGCAGCCCGGGGGGACTAGCTGGTGAGCAGTTCTTC. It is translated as CASSPGGLAGEQFF.

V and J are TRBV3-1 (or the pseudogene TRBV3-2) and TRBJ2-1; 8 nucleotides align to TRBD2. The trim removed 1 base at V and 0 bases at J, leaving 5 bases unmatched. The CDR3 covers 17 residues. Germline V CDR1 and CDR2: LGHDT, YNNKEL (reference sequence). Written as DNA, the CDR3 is TGTGCCAGCAGCCAAGGCGCGGGAGGTAGCTCCTACAATGAGCAGTTCTTC. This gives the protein CASSQGAGGSSYNEQFF.

CDR3 loop: CASSRRRDRAYGYTF. CDR3 DNA sequence: TGTGCCAGCAGCAGACGCCGGGACAGGGCGTATGGCTACACCTTC. V is TRBV6-5 and J is TRBJ1-2; 9 bases are shared with TRBD1. The CDR3 spans 15 residues. CDR1 and CDR2 from the germline V gene are MNHEY and SVGAGI. V lost 6 bases to trimming and J lost 5 bases; unmatched junction nucleotides: 10.

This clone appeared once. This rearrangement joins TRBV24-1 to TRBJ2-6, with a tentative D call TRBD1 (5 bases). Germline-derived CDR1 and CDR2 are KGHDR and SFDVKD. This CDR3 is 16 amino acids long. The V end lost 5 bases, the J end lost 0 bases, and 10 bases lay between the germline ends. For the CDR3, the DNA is TGTGCCACCAGTGGAAACAGGAGCTCTGGGGCCAACGTCCTGACTTTC. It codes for CATSGNRSSGANVLTF.

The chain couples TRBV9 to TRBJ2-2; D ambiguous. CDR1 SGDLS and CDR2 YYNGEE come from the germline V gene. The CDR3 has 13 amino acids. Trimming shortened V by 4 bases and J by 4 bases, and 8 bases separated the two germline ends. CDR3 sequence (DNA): TGTGCCAGCAGCCCGCGAGTCACCGGGGAGCTGTTTTTT. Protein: CASSPRVTGELFF.

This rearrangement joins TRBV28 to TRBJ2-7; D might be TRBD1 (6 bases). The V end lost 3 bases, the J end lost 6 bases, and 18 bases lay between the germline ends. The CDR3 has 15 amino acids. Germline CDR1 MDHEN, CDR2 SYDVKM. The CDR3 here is CASSFIRDTGGEQYV. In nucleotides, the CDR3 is TGTGCCAGCAGTTTTATTCGGGACACCGGCGGCGAGCAGTACGTC.

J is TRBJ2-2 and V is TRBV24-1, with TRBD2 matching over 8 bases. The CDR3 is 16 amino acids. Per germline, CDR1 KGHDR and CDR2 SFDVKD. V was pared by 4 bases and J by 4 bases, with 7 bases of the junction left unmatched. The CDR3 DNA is TGTGCCACCAGTGACTCCGGACTAGCCCGCACCGGGGAGCTGTTTTTT. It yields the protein CATSDSGLARTGELFF.

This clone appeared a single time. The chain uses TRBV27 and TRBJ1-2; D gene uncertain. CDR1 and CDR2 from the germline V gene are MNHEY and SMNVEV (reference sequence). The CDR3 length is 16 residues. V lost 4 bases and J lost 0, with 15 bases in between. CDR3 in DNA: TGTGCCAGCAGTTCCCGACTAAGGTTAGCTAACTATGGCTACACCTTC. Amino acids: CASSSRLRLANYGYTF.

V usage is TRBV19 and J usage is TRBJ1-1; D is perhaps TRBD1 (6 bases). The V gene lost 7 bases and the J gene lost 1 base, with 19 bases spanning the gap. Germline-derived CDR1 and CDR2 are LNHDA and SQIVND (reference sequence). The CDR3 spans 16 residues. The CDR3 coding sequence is TGTGCCAGTATCGCCCCGGAACAGGGATGGAACACTGAAGCTTTCTTT. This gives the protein CASIAPEQGWNTEAFF.

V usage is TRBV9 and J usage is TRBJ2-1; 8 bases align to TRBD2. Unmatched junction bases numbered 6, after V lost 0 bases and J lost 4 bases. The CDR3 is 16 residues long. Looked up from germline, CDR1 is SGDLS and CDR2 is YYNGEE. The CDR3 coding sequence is TGTGCCAGCAGCGTAGACGGACTAGCCCCATACAATGAGCAGTTCTTC. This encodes CASSVDGLAPYNEQFF.

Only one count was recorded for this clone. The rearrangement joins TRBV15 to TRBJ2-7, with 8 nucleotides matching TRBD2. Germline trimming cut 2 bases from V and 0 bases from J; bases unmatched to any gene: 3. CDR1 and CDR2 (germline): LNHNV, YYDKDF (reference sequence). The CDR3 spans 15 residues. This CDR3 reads CATSRQSGSSYEQYF. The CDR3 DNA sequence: TGTGCCACCAGCAGACAAAGCGGGAGCTCCTACGAGCAGTACTTC.